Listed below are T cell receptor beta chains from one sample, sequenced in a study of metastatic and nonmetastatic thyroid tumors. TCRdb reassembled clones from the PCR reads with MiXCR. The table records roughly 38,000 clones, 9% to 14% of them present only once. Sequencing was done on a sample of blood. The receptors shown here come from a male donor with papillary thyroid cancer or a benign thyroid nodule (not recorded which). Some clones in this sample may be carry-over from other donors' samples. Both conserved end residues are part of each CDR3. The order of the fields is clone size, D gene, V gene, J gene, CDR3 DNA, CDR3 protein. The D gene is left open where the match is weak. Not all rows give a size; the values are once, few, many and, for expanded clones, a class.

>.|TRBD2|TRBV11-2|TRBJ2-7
TGTGCCAGCAGCTCGAGCGGGAGCTATGAGCAGTGCTTC
CASSSSGSYEQCF
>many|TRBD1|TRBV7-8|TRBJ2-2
TGTGCCAGCAGCTCGCTGGACAGGGGGCAAACCGGGGAGCTGTTTTTT
CASSSLDRGQTGELFF
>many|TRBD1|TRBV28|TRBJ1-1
TGTGCCAGCAGCCCTTCGGACAGGTGGAGCACTGAAGCTTTCTTT
CASSPSDRWSTEAFF
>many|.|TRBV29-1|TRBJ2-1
TGCAGCGTTGATCGTGTCAGTCCAGTTAATGAGCAGTTCTTC
CSVDRVSPVNEQFF
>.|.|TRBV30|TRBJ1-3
TGTGCCTGGAGTGTACGGGTAGGGCCTTTTGGAAACACCATATATTTT
CAWSVRVGPFGNTIYF
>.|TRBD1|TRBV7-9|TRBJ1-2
TGTGCCAGCAGCTCCGGGGACAGGGGATTATATGGCTACACCTTC
CASSSGDRGLYGYTF
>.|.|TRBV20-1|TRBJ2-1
TGCAGTGCTAGAGATAAGCGGAACTCCTACAATGAGCAGTTCTTC
CSARDKRNSYNEQFF
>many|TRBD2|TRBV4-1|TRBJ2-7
TGCGCCAGCAGCCAAGAACGGCTAGCGGGAGTGAGGTACGAGCAGTACTTC
CASSQERLAGVRYEQYF
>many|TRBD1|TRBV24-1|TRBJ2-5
TGTGCCACCAGTGAAGAGGGACAGCAAGGTTACCAAGAGACCCAGTACTTC
CATSEEGQQGYQETQYF
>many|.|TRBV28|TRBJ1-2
TGTGCCAGCAGTTTAAGGGGGTTAGAGGGTGGCTACACCTTC
CASSLRGLEGGYTF
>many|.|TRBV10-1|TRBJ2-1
TGCGCCAGCAGTGAGGTGGGGGGTAGCTCCTACAATGAGCAGTTCTTC
CASSEVGGSSYNEQFF
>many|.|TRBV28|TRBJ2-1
TGTGCATCTGAGTCAGGCAATGAGCAGTTCTTC
CASESGNEQFF
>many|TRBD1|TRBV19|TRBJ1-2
TGTGCCAGTAGCCGGACAGGGTACGGAGTCTATGGCTACACCTTC
CASSRTGYGVYGYTF
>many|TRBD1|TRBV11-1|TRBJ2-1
TGTGCCAGCAGCTCTAGGGGACAGGAGTTCGGTGAGCAGTTCTTC
CASSSRGQEFGEQFF
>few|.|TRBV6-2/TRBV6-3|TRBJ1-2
TGTGCCAGCAGTTACTCGAGTCCGAGGTCGGGTGACTATGGCTACACCTTC
CASSYSSPRSGDYGYTF
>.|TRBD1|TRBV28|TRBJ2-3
TGTGCCAGCACCACTGGGACAGGGGGGCCCTGGGAGACGCAGTATTTT
CASTTGTGGPWETQYF
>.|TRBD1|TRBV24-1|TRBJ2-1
TGTGCCACCAGATCCGGATGGACAGGGGTAAGTGATGAGCAGTTCTTC
CATRSGWTGVSDEQFF
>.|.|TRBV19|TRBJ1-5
TGTGCCAGTAGCACAGGTCTGAATCAGCCCCAGCATTTT
CASSTGLNQPQHF
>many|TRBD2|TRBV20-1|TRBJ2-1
TGCAGTGCTCCCCAAGCGGGAGGGTGGAATGAGCAGTTCTTC
CSAPQAGGWNEQFF
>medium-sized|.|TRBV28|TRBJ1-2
TGTGCCAGCAGTTTTACCAACGACCGCCATGGCTACACCTTC
CASSFTNDRHGYTF
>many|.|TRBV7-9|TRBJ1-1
TGTGCCAGCAGCTCTAACGGGAACACTGAAGCTTTCTTT
CASSSNGNTEAFF
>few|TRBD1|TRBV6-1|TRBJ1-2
TGTGCCAGCAGTCCGCGGGACAGCCGTTTCTATGGCTACACCTTC
CASSPRDSRFYGYTF
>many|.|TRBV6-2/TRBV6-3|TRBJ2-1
TGTGCCAGCACCGGGAACAATGAGCAGTTCTTC
CASTGNNEQFF
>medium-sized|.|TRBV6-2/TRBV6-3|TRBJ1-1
TGTGCCAGCAGTTACCCTGGCGAAGCTTTCTTT
CASSYPGEAFF
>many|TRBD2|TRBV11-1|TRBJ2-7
TGTGCCAGCAGCCTCTCGGGGGTAGCGGGATCTTACGAGCAGTACTTC
CASSLSGVAGSYEQYF
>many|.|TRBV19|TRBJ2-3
TGTGCCAGTAGCCCCGACAGAGCGGGTACGCAGTATTTT
CASSPDRAGTQYF
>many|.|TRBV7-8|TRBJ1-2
TGTGCCAGCAGCTTCAAAGGGACACAGAACTATGGCTACACCTTC
CASSFKGTQNYGYTF
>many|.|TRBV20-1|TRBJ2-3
TGCAGTGCTAGAGGAAACAGGTTTACAGATACGCAGTATTTT
CSARGNRFTDTQYF
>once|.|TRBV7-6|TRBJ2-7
TGTGCCAGCAGCCCTGTTGAGGGGGTGTACGAGCAGCACTTC
CASSPVEGVYEQHF
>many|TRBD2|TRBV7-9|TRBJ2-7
TGTGCCAGCAGCCTGGGGACTAGCGGGGCGCCAGGCTACGAGCAGTACTTC
CASSLGTSGAPGYEQYF
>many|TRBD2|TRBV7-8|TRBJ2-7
TGTGCCAGCAGCTTAGGCCGGGGGGCCTACGAGCAGTACTTC
CASSLGRGAYEQYF
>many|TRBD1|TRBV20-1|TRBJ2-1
TGCAGTGCTAGACATGCGACAGGGTACAATGAGCAGTTCTTC
CSARHATGYNEQFF
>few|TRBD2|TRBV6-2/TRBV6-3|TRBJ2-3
TGTGCCATCAGGCTAGCGGGACTCACAGATACTCAGTATTTT
CAIRLAGLTDTQYF
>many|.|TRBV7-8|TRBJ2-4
TGTGCCAGCAGCTCAGTCCGATTAGGCCTAAGTGCCAAAAACATTCAGTACTTC
CASSSVRLGLSAKNIQYF
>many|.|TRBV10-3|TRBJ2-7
TGTGCCATCGCCTTCGAGGGTTACGAGCAGTACTTC
CAIAFEGYEQYF
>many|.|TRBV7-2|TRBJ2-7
TGTGCCGGCAGCTTCCAAGGGGGACCGGCGAACGAGCAGTACTTC
CAGSFQGGPANEQYF
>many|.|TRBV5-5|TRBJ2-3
TGTGCCAGCAGCACGCCGACAGGAGATAGCACAGATACGCAGTATTTT
CASSTPTGDSTDTQYF
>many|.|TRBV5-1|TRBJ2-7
TGCGCCAGCAGCTTTGACAGGGAGGTTCTGTACTTC
CASSFDREVLYF
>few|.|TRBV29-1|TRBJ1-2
TGCAGCGTAGGGATAGGGGATGGCTACACCTTC
CSVGIGDGYTF
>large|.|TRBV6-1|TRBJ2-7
TGTGCCAGCAGGCCCCCGGGACAATCCTACGAGCAGTACTTC
CASRPPGQSYEQYF